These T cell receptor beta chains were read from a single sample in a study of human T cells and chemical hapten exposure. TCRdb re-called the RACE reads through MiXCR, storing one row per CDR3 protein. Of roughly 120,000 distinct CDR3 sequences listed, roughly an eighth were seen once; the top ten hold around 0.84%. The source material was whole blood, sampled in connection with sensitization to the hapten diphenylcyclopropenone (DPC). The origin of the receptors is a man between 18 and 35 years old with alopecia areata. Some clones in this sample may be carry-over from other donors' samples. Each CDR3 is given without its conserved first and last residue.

ASSPATARNEKLF	TRBJ1-4	TRBV18
ATKRGTGEAEQF	TRBJ2-1	TRBV2
ASSPAGAFRFSGANVLT	TRBJ2-6	TRBV11-2
ASSQGRNREAF	TRBJ1-1	TRBV3-1
ASSYSKGQGGRETQY	TRBJ2-5	TRBV6-5
ASRSLWDRGQPQH	TRBJ1-5	TRBV28
ASSLTSGGDNEQF	TRBJ2-1	TRBV5-4
ASSLGARGNTEAF	TRBJ1-1	TRBV28
ASSQSRDSYEQY	TRBJ2-7	TRBV4-3
ASSPQRDTEKLF	TRBJ1-4	TRBV18
ASSYIGDAGELF	TRBJ2-2	TRBV6-6
ASSLESGHYNEQF	TRBJ2-1	TRBV7-2
ASSYYSNTEAF	TRBJ1-1	TRBV7-3
ASSSDREANTEAF	TRBJ1-1	TRBV4-3
ASSLDRGRVTEAF	TRBJ1-1	TRBV5-1
ASSYFGGAQY	TRBJ2-3	TRBV6-2/TRBV6-3
ASSLRSQNIQY	TRBJ2-4	TRBV12-3/TRBV12-4
ASSPGPYEQY	TRBJ2-7	TRBV6-6
ASSYRGQETQY	TRBJ2-5	TRBV6-6
ASSELFRGIPEAF	TRBJ1-1	TRBV25-1
SAWVVFGPEKNIQY	TRBJ2-4	TRBV20-1
ASSLAGNEQY	TRBJ2-7	TRBV28
SARAGGIYEQF	TRBJ2-1	TRBV20-1
SASLETDTQY	TRBJ2-3	TRBV20-1
ATLSAGYHYNEQF	TRBJ2-1	TRBV6-5
SARDKLAGVNEQF	TRBJ2-1	TRBV20-1
ASSYRGGDEKLF	TRBJ1-4	TRBV6-5
ASSEKGTSYNSPLH	TRBJ1-6	TRBV4-1
ASSPGIGRPTDTQY	TRBJ2-3	TRBV7-3
ASGAVEETQY	TRBJ2-5	TRBV12-3/TRBV12-4
ASSQGGARNTEAF	TRBJ1-1	TRBV11-3
ASSQVGEETQY	TRBJ2-5	TRBV4-1
ASSTQFHYRVVDTEAF	TRBJ1-1	TRBV25-1
ASRGYSYGYT	TRBJ1-2	TRBV5-1
ASSIEARGGDTQY	TRBJ2-3	TRBV19
SASLRAPYNEQF	TRBJ2-1	TRBV20-1
SVDSTGPGETQY	TRBJ2-5	TRBV29-1
ASSLRGGPSTDTQY	TRBJ2-3	TRBV28
ASSLIQRTDTQY	TRBJ2-3	TRBV28